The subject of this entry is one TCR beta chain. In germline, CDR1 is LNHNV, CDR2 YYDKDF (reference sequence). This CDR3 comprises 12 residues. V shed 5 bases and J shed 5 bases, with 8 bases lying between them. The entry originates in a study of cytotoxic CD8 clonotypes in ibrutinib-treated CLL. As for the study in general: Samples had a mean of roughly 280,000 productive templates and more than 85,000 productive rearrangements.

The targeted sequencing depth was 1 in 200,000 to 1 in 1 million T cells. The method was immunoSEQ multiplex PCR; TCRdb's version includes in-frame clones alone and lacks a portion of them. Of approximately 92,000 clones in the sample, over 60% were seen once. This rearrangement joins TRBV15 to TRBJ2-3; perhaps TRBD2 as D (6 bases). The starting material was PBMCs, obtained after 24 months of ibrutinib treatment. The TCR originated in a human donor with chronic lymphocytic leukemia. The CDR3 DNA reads TGTGCCACCAGCCCCGGGGGAGATACGCAGTATTTT. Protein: CATSPGGDTQYF.